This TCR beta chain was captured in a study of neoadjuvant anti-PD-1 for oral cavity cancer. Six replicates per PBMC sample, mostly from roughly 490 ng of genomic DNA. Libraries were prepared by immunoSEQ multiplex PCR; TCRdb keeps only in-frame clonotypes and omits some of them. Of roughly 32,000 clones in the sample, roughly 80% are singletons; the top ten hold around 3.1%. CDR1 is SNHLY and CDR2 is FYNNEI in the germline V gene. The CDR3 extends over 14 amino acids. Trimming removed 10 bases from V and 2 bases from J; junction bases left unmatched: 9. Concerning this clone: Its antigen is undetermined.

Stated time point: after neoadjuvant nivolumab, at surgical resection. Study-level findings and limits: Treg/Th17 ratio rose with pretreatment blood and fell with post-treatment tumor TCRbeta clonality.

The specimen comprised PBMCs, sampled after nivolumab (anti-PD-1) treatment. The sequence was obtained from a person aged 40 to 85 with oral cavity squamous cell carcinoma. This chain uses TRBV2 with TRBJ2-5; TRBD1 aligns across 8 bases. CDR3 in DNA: TGTGCCACCCGGGACAGGAGCATTCAAGAGACCCAGTACTTC. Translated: CATRDRSIQETQYF.